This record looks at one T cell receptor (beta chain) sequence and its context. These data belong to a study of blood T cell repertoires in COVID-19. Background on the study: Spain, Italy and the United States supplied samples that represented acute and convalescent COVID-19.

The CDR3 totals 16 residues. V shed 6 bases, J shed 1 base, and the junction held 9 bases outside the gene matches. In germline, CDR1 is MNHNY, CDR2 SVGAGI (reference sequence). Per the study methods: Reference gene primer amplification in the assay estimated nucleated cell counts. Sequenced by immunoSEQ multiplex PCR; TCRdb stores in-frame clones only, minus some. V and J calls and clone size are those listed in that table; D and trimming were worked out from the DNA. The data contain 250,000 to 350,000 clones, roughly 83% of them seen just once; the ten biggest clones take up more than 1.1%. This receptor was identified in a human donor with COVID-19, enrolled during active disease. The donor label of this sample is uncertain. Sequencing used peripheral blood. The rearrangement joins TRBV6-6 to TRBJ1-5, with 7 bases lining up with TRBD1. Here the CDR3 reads CASRRSGTASNQPQHF. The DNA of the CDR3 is TGTGCCAGCAGGCGCTCCGGGACAGCAAGCAATCAGCCCCAGCATTTT.